A single sample gave rise to the 7 T cell receptor beta chains below, sequenced in a study of cytomegalovirus exposure and HLA in healthy donors. 13 Jbeta primers and 60 Vbeta primers were used for the PCR. Sequencing was performed with immunoSEQ multiplex PCR; in TCRdb, only in-frame clones are kept and a portion is missing. The sample shows around 90,000 clones, under 85% of them seen only once. The sample was PBMCs. These receptor sequences come from a man aged 25-40 years in good health and CMV-seronegative.

The V call is TRBV6-1, the J call TRBJ1-2; D remains unclear. The CDR3 runs to 14 residues. Trimming shortened V by 2 bases and J by 5 bases, and 12 bases separated the two germline ends. Per germline, CDR1 MNHNS and CDR2 SASEGT. CDR3 DNA sequence: TGTGCCAGCAGTGAAACCCGGGTATGGTATGGCTACACCTTC. This codes for CASSETRVWYGYTF.

This chain connects TRBV28 to TRBJ1-5; the match to TRBD1 covers 8 bases. V trimming: 6 bases; J trimming: 4 bases; junction bases outside the gene matches: 5. The length of the CDR3 is 14 residues. Germline values: CDR1 MDHEN, CDR2 SYDVKM. CDR3: CASRGGQGNQPQHF. The CDR3 bases are TGTGCCAGCAGGGGAGGACAGGGTAATCAGCCCCAGCATTTT.

The V gene is TRBV6-1, the J gene TRBJ1-5, with 7 bases lining up with TRBD1. The CDR3 covers 16 residues. Germline-derived CDR1 and CDR2 are MNHNS and SASEGT. With 4 bases clipped from V and 2 bases from J, the junction kept 8 bases outside the gene matches. As DNA, the CDR3 is TGTGCCAGCAGTGTCTACAGGGGATCAGGCAATCAGCCCCAGCATTTT. Amino acid sequence: CASSVYRGSGNQPQHF.

The rearrangement links TRBV10-3 to TRBJ1-3; D possibly corresponds to TRBD1 (5 bases). The CDR3 contains 15 residues. Germline loops: CDR1 ENHRY, CDR2 SYGVKD. V was pared by 6 bases and J by 0 bases, with 12 bases between. The CDR3 DNA reads as TGTGCCATCAGGAAAACAGGAAACTCTGGAAACACCATATATTTT. Translating gives CAIRKTGNSGNTIYF.

The chain is built from TRBV7-6 and TRBJ2-3; TRBD2 agrees at 8 bases. Trimming cost V 8 bases and J 0 bases; bases outside gene matches: 7. Germline CDR1 reads SGHVS; CDR2 reads FNYEAQ. This CDR3 has 15 amino acids. Here the CDR3 DNA reads TGTGCCAGCTTAACGGGACTAGGAAGCACAGATACGCAGTATTTT. This sequence encodes CASLTGLGSTDTQYF.

The chain recombines TRBV6-5 with TRBJ2-7, with D uncertain. This CDR3 has 15 residues. Germline lookup yields CDR1 MNHEY and CDR2 SVGAGI. The V and J ends lost 0 bases and 2 bases respectively, with 11 bases between them. The DNA of the CDR3 is TGTGCCAGCAGTTACTCTTTACAACCAGCCTACGAGCAGTACTTC. It translates to CASSYSLQPAYEQYF.

This clone was seen a single time. The chain couples TRBV5-1 to TRBJ2-3; D call uncertain. Deletions cut 5 bases from V and 2 bases from J, with 24 bases between. Germline loops: CDR1 SGHRS, CDR2 YFSETQ. This CDR3 has 18 amino acids. CDR3 in amino acids: CASSFAPNLGTHTDTQYF. The CDR3 DNA is TGCGCCAGCAGTTTCGCCCCTAATCTAGGAACCCACACAGATACGCAGTATTTT. The full variable domain, its missing parts supplied by reference TRBV5-1 and TRBJ2-3, is KAGVTQTPRYLIKTRGQQVTLSCSPISGHRSVSWYQQTPGQGLQFLFEYFSETQRNKGNFPGRFSGRQFSNSRSEMNVSTLELGDSALYLCASSFAPNLGTHTDTQYFGPGTRLTVL.